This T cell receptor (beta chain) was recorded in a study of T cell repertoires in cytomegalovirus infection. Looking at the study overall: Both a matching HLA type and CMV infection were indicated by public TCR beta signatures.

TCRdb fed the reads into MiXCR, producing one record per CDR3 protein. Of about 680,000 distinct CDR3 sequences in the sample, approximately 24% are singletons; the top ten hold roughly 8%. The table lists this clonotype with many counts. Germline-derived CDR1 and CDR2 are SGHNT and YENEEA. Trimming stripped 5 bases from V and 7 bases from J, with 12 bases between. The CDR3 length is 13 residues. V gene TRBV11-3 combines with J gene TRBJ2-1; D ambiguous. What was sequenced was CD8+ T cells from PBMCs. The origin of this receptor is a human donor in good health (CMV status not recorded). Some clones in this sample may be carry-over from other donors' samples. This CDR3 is CASSLRTGNEQFF. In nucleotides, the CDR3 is TGTGCCAGCAGCCTCCGAACTGGGAATGAGCAGTTCTTC.